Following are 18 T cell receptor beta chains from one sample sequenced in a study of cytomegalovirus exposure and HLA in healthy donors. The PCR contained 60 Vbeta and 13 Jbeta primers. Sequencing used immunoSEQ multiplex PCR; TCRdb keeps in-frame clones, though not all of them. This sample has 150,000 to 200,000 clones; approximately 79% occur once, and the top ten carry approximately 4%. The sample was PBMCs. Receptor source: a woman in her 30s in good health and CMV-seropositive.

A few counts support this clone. Written as DNA, the CDR3 is TGTGCCAGCAGCTTAGCCTCTTCAACTGCGCAGTACTTC. Translation gives CASSLASSTAQYF. The chain combines TRBV7-6 with TRBJ2-7; D gene ambiguous. Germline assignment: CDR1 SGHVS and CDR2 FNYEAQ. This CDR3 contains 13 residues. V was shortened by 0 bases and J by 9 bases, with 12 bases between the two germline ends.

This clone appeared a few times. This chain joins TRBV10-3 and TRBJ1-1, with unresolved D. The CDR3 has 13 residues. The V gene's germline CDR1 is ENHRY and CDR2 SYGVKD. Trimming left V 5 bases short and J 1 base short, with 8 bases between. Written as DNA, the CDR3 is TGTGCCATCAGTAACCCAGGGAACACTGAAGCTTTCTTT. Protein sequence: CAISNPGNTEAFF.

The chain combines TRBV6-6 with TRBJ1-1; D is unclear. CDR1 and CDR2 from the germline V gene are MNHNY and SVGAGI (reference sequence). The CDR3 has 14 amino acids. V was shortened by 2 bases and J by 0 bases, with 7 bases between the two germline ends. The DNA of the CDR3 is TGTGCCAGCAGTTACGGAGGGTTGAACACTGAAGCTTTCTTT. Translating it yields CASSYGGLNTEAFF.

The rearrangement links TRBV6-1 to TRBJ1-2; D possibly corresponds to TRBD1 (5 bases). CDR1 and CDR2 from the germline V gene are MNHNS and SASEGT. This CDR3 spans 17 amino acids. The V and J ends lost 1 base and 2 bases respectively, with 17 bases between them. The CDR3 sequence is CASSEGPSAGWNYGYTF. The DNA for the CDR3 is TGTGCCAGCAGTGAAGGTCCCTCGGCAGGGTGGAACTATGGCTACACCTTC.

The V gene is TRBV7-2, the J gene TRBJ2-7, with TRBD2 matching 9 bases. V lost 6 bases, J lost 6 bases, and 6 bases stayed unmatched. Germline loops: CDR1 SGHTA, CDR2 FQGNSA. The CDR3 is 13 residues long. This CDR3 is CASRTAGGGEQYF. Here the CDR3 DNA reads TGTGCCAGCAGGACAGCGGGAGGTGGCGAGCAGTACTTC.

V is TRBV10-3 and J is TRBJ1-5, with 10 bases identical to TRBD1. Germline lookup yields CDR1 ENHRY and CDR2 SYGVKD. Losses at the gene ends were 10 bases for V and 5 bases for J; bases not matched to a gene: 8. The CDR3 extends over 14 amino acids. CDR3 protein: CATGRQGADQPQHF. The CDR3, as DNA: TGTGCCACCGGGAGACAGGGGGCCGATCAGCCCCAGCATTTT.

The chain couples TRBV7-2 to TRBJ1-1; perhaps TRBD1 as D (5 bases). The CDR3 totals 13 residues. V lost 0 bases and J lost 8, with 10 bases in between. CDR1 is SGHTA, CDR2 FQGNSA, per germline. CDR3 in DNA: TGTGCCAGCAGCTTAGCAGGGGAAACCGAAGCTTTCTTT. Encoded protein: CASSLAGETEAFF.

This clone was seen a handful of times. CDR3 bases: TGTGCCAGCAGGGGGGACTATCTCTCCTACAATGAGCAGTTCTTC. Protein: CASRGDYLSYNEQFF. The chain couples TRBV27 to TRBJ2-1, with 7 bases matching TRBD2. Germline values: CDR1 MNHEY, CDR2 SMNVEV (reference sequence). The CDR3 is 15 amino acids. J gave up 0 bases and V 6 bases, and 5 bases lay outside the gene matches.

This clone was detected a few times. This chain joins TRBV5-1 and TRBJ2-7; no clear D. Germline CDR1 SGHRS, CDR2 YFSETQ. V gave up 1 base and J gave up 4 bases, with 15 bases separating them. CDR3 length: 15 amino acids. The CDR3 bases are TGCGCCAGCAGCTTGCAAGGAGATAACTCGTACGAGCAGTACTTC. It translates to CASSLQGDNSYEQYF.

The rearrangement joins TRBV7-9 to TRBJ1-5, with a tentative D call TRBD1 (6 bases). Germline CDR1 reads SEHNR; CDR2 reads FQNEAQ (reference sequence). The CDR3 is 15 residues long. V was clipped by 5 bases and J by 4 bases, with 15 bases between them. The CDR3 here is CASSRDQGPNQPQHF. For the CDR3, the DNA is TGTGCCAGCAGCCGGGATCAGGGGCCTAATCAGCCCCAGCATTTT.

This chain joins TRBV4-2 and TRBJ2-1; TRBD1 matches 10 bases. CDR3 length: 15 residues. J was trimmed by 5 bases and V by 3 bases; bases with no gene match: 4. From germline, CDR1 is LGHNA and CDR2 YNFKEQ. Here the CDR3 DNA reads TGTGCCAGCAGCCACCGGGACAGGGGTGACAATGAGCAGTTCTTC. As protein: CASSHRDRGDNEQFF.

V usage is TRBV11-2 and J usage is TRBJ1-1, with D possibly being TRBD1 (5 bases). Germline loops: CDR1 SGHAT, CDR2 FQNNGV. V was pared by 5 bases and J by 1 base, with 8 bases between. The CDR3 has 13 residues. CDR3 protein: CASSRGENTEAFF. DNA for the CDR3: TGTGCCAGCAGCCGGGGGGAGAACACTGAAGCTTTCTTT.

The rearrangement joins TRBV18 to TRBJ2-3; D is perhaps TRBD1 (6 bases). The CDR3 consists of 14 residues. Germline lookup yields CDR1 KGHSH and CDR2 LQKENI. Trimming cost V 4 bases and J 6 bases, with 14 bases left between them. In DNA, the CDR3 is TGTGCCAGCTCACTAGGGGGAAGGATTGATACGCAGTATTTT. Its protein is CASSLGGRIDTQYF.

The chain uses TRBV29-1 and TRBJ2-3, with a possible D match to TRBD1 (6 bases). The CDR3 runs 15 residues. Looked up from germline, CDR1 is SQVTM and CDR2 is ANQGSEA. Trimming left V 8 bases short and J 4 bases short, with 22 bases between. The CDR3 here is CSIRGWGLEADTQYF. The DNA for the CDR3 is TGCAGCATAAGGGGTTGGGGGCTTGAGGCAGATACGCAGTATTTT.

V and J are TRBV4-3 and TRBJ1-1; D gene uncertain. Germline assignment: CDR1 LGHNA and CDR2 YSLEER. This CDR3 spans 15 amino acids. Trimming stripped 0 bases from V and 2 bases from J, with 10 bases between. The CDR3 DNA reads TGCGCCAGCAGCCAAGATCTTTCGGGTAACACTGAAGCTTTCTTT. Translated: CASSQDLSGNTEAFF.

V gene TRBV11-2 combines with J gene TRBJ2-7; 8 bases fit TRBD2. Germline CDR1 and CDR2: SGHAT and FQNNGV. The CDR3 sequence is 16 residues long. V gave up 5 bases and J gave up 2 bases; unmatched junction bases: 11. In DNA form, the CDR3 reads TGTGCCAGCAGCGGCGAGGGTAGCGGGAATACCTACGAGCAGTACTTC. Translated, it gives CASSGEGSGNTYEQYF. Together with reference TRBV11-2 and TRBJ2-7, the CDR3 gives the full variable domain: EAGVAQSPRYKIIEKRQSVAFWCNPISGHATLYWYQQILGQGPKLLIQFQNNGVVDDSQLPKDRFSAERLKGVDSTLKIQPAKLEDSAVYLCASSGEGSGNTYEQYFGPGTRLTVT.

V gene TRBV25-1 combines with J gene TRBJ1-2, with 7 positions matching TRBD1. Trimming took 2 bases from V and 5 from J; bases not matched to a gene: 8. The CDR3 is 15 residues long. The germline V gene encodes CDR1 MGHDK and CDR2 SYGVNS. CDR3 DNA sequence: TGTGCCAGCAGTGAAGGGTTCGACAGGGCTTATGGCTACACCTTC. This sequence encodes CASSEGFDRAYGYTF.

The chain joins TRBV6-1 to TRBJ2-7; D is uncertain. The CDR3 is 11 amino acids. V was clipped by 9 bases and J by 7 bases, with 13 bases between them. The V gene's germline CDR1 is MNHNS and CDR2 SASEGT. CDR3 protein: CASGSQEEQYF. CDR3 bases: TGTGCCAGTGGGTCTCAGGAAGAGCAGTACTTC.